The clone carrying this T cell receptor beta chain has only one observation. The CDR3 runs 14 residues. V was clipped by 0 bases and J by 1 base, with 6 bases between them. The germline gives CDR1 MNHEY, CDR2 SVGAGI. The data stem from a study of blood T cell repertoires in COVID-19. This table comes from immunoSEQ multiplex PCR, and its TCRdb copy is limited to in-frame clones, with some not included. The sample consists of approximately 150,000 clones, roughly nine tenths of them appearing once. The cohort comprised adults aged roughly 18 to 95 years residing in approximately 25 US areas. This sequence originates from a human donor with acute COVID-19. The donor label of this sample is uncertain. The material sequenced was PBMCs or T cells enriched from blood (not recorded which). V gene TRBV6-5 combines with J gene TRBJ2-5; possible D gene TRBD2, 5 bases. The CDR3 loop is CASSYSRVQETQYF. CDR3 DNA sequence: TGTGCCAGCAGTTACTCGAGGGTCCAAGAGACCCAGTACTTC.